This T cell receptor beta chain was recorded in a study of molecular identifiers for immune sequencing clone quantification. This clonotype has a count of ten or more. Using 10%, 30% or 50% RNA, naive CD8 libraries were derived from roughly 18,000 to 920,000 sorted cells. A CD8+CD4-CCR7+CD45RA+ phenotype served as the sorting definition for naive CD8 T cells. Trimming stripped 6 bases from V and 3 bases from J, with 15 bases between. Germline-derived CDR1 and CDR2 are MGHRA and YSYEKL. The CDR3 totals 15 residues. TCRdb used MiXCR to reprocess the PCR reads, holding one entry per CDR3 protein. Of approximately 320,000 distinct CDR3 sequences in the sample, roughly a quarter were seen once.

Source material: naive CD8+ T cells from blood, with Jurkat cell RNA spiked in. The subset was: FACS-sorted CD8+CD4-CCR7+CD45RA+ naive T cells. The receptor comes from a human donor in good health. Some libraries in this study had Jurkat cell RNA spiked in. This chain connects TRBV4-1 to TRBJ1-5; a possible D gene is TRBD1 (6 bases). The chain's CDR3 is CASRQDSSPNQPQHF. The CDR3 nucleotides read TGCGCCAGCAGGCAGGACAGTTCCCCCAATCAGCCCCAGCATTTT.